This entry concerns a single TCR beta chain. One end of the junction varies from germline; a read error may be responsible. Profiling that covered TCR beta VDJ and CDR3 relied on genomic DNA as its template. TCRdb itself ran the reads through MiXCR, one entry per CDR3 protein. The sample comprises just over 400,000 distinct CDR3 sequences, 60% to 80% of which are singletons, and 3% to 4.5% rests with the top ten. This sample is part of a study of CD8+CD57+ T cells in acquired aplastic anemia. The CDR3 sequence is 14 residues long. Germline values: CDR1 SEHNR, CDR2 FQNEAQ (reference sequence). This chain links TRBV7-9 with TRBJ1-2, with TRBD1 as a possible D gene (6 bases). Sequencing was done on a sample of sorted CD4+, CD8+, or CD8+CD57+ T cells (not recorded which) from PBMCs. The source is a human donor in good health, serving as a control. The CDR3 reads CASSQDRGMVGYTF. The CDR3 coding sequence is TGCGCCAGCAGCCAAGATAGGGGGATGGTGGGCTACACCTTC. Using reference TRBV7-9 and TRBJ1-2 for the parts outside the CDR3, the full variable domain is DTGVSQNPRHKITKRGQNVTFRCDPISEHNRLYWYRQTLGQGPEFLTYFQNEAQLEKSRLLSDRFSAERPKGSFSTLEIQRTEQGDSAMYLCASSQDRGMVGYTFGSGTRLTVV.